Shown below are 15 T cell receptor beta chains from a single sample sequenced in a study of blood T cell repertoires in COVID-19. Measured with immunoSEQ multiplex PCR; TCRdb has only the in-frame clones, and not every one. This table has just under 60,000 clones, about four fifths appearing once. The sequenced material came from peripheral blood. These receptors all stem from a man aged 80 or over with COVID-19, enrolled during active disease.

The rearrangement uses TRBV14 and TRBJ2-1, with 7 positions matching TRBD1. The CDR3 is made up of 14 amino acids. Germline V lookup: CDR1 SGHDN, CDR2 FVKESK. Trimming at V came to 2 bases and at J to 4 bases, leaving 2 bases not matched to a gene. The CDR3 loop reads CASSQQQGYNEQFF. In nucleotides, the CDR3 is TGTGCCAGCAGCCAACAACAGGGGTACAATGAGCAGTTCTTC.

V usage is TRBV19 and J usage is TRBJ1-5; 7 bases map to TRBD1. The germline CDR1 and CDR2 sequences are LNHDA and SQIVND (reference sequence). With V trimmed by 4 bases and J by 6 bases, 12 bases remained unmatched. This CDR3 spans 16 amino acids. The CDR3 spells CASSTPARQGVQPQHF. The DNA for the CDR3 is TGTGCCAGTAGTACCCCCGCGAGACAGGGCGTTCAGCCCCAGCATTTT. Full variable domain (remainder filled in from reference TRBV19 and TRBJ1-5): DGGITQSPKYLFRKEGQNVTLSCEQNLNHDAMYWYRQDPGQGLRLIYYSQIVNDFQKGDIAEGYSVSREKKESFPLTVTSAQKNPTAFYLCASSTPARQGVQPQHFGDGTRLSIL.

The chain carries TRBV9 and TRBJ1-6; D call uncertain. Trimming pared 4 bases from V and 7 bases from J, leaving 12 bases between. The V gene's germline CDR1 is SGDLS and CDR2 YYNGEE. The CDR3 is 14 residues long. This CDR3 reads CASSPQVRNSPLHF. The DNA for the CDR3 is TGTGCCAGCAGCCCTCAGGTTAGGAATTCACCCCTCCACTTT.

V and J are TRBV4-3 and TRBJ1-2; D is unresolved. The CDR3 consists of 14 residues. The V gene's germline CDR1 is LGHNA and CDR2 YSLEER. With 0 bases removed from V and 2 bases from J, the gap between germline ends came to 7 bases. CDR3 in amino acids: CASSQEFSNYGYTF. CDR3 in DNA: TGCGCCAGCAGCCAAGAATTCTCCAACTATGGCTACACCTTC.

V and J are TRBV15 and TRBJ1-1, with 7 bases fitting TRBD1. This CDR3 is 17 amino acids long. With 5 bases clipped from V and 5 bases from J, the junction kept 17 bases outside the gene matches. Germline-derived CDR1 and CDR2 are LNHNV and YYDKDF (reference sequence). The CDR3 DNA reads as TGTGCCACCAGCCAATCCGACGGCGGCAGGGGGAGGACTGAAGCTTTCTTT. It specifies CATSQSDGGRGRTEAFF.

The chain is built from TRBV6-2 or TRBV6-3 and TRBJ2-5, with unresolved D. Germline V gene lookup returns CDR1 MNHEY and CDR2 SVGEGT. The CDR3 spans 14 residues. The V gene lost 2 bases and the J gene lost 1 base, with 8 bases spanning the gap. In DNA form, the CDR3 reads TGTGCCAGCAGTTACAACATATTCCAAGAGACCCAGTACTTC. This translates into CASSYNIFQETQYF.

The chain is built from TRBV5-1 and TRBJ2-1; weak D call: TRBD1 (5 bases). This CDR3 comprises 14 residues. The V and J ends lost 0 bases and 4 bases respectively, with 8 bases between them. CDR1 and CDR2 from the germline V gene are SGHRS and YFSETQ. CDR3 loop: CASSLVPGYNEQFF. The CDR3 bases are TGCGCCAGCAGCTTGGTCCCAGGGTACAATGAGCAGTTCTTC.

The genes are TRBV29-1 and TRBJ2-1; 10 bases agree with TRBD2. CDR3 length equals 15 residues. J lost 0 bases, V lost 1 base, and 0 bases had no gene match. The germline CDR1 and CDR2 sequences are SQVTM and ANQGSEA. This CDR3 is CSVEASGSSYNEQFF. CDR3 coding DNA: TGCAGCGTTGAAGCTAGCGGGAGCTCCTACAATGAGCAGTTCTTC.

This clone occurred a few times. The gene calls are TRBV28 and TRBJ2-7, with TRBD2 identical over 9 bases. The CDR3 runs 16 residues. After removal of 5 bases from V and 2 bases from J, the junction contained 10 bases not matched to a gene. Germline CDR1 MDHEN, CDR2 SYDVKM. CDR3 region: CASSAGTSNGPYEQYV. The CDR3, as DNA: TGTGCCAGCAGTGCCGGGACTAGCAATGGGCCCTACGAGCAGTACGTC.

The V gene is TRBV7-9, the J gene TRBJ1-5; weak D call: TRBD1 (5 bases). Trimming shortened V by 1 base and J by 6 bases, and 19 bases separated the two germline ends. CDR3 size: 17 residues. The V gene's germline CDR1 is SEHNR and CDR2 FQNEAQ (reference sequence). The DNA for the CDR3 is TGTGCCAGCAGCTTAGGGCTGACAATGGGGGGAAGTCAGCCCCAGCATTTT. Amino acids: CASSLGLTMGGSQPQHF. The complete variable domain, with remaining parts taken from reference TRBV7-9 and TRBJ1-5, reads DTGVSQNPRHKITKRGQNVTFRCDPISEHNRLYWYRQTLGQGPEFLTYFQNEAQLEKSRLLSDRFSAERPKGSFSTLEIQRTEQGDSAMYLCASSLGLTMGGSQPQHFGDGTRLSIL.

The chain has TRBV5-1 and TRBJ2-3, with a tentative D call TRBD2 (6 bases). The CDR3 runs to 13 residues. Per germline, CDR1 SGHRS and CDR2 YFSETQ. V was trimmed by 5 bases and J by 3 bases, leaving 10 bases between them. The CDR3 DNA reads TGCGCCAGCAGTCCGGGAGTGACAGATACGCAGTATTTT. Its protein product is CASSPGVTDTQYF. The whole variable domain, remainder taken from reference TRBV5-1 and TRBJ2-3, is KAGVTQTPRYLIKTRGQQVTLSCSPISGHRSVSWYQQTPGQGLQFLFEYFSETQRNKGNFPGRFSGRQFSNSRSEMNVSTLELGDSALYLCASSPGVTDTQYFGPGTRLTVL.

The chain employs TRBV7-2 and TRBJ2-5, with 12 bases aligning to TRBD2. Germline CDR1 and CDR2: SGHTA and FQGNSA. Trimming at V came to 1 base and at J to 4 bases, leaving 4 bases not matched to a gene. The CDR3 spans 16 residues. The CDR3 protein is CASSLGPLAGGETQYF. The CDR3 DNA follows: TGTGCCAGCAGCTTAGGGCCACTAGCGGGAGGAGAGACCCAGTACTTC.

Here the CDR3 DNA reads TGCGCCAGCAGCGCCTCGGGACTAGCGGACTACAGGGGGCAGTTCTTC. Amino acid sequence: CASSASGLADYRGQFF. The chain carries TRBV4-3 and TRBJ2-1, with 11 bases aligning to TRBD2. This CDR3 contains 16 residues. Losses at the gene ends were 5 bases for V and 12 bases for J; bases not matched to a gene: 15. Germline V lookup: CDR1 LGHNA, CDR2 YSLEER.

This clone was recorded at least ten times. The rearrangement links TRBV7-9 to TRBJ1-1; 9 bases match TRBD1. V gave up 1 base and J gave up 11 bases; unmatched junction bases: 5. The CDR3 is made up of 13 amino acids. Germline CDR1 and CDR2: SEHNR and FQNEAQ (reference sequence). The DNA for the CDR3 is TGTGCCAGCAGCTTAGGGACAGGGGATCAGGCTTTCTTT. Amino acid sequence: CASSLGTGDQAFF.

The V and J genes are TRBV7-2 and TRBJ2-3; TRBD1 agrees at 7 bases. Germline CDR1 is SGHTA and CDR2 is FQGNSA. J was trimmed by 1 base and V by 5 bases; bases with no gene match: 12. The CDR3 runs to 17 residues. CDR3 sequence (DNA): TGTGCCAGCAGCCTCCACCAAGCAGGGGGTGGCACAGATACGCAGTATTTT. Translating it yields CASSLHQAGGGTDTQYF.